The entry that follows covers one TCR beta chain sequence. Its target is unknown. According to the study, TCR beta libraries were built with iRepertoire HTBI primers and CDR3-region Arm-PCR. TCRdb reanalysed the multiplex PCR reads using MiXCR and keeps one entry per CDR3 protein. Among about 660,000 distinct CDR3 sequences, 30% were seen once, and the ten largest hold roughly 40%. This specimen comes from a study of regulatory T cells in long-lasting Graves disease. This CDR3 is built from 17 residues. V lost 4 bases, J lost 0 bases, and 16 bases lay in between. CDR1 SGHVS and CDR2 FNYEAQ come from the germline V gene. Findings and caveats of the study: Persistent Graves' patients had lower TCR diversity than newly diagnosed ones. Only peripheral blood was studied, not thyroid tissue.

This sample's time point: persistent/refractory GD, antithyroid drugs over 5 years with positive TRAb. The TCR library was made from RNA that had been extracted from PBMCs in TRIzol. This receptor was identified in a female donor with Graves disease. The V call is TRBV7-6, the J call TRBJ1-3; D is perhaps TRBD1 (6 bases). Sequences were derived from peripheral blood mononuclear cells (PBMCs), sampled when the disease was refractory, from a patient treated with antithyroid drugs. The CDR3 loop is CASSSEGGFLSGNTIYF. In DNA, the CDR3 is TGTGCCAGCAGCTCAGAGGGGGGGTTCCTCTCTGGAAACACCATATATTTT.